These 19 T cell receptor beta chains came from one sample sequenced in a study of shared clonotypes between healthy human individuals. Naive CD8 cells were CD45RO-negative, positively selected for CCR7, excluding terminally differentiated effector memory CD45RA+ cells. The table came from immunoSEQ multiplex PCR; TCRdb's copy has only in-frame clones and leaves some out. Of over 2,000,000 clones in the sample, around 93% were seen once. The source material was naive CD8+ T cells from PBMCs. The receptors were sampled from a man between 18 and 35 years old in good health. Some clones in this sample may be carry-over from other donors' samples.

This clone was detected once. CDR3 nucleotides: TGTGCCAGCAGCAACGACAGGTCGTACGAGCAGTACTTC. Encoded protein: CASSNDRSYEQYF. V is TRBV6-5 and J is TRBJ2-7; a weak D match, TRBD1 (6 bases). Germline V gene data show CDR1 as MNHEY and CDR2 as SVGAGI. V dropped 6 bases and J dropped 4 bases, with 13 bases sitting between them. This CDR3 is 13 amino acids long.

This clone showed up just once. This CDR3 is also generated by other DNA sequences in the sample. The chain joins TRBV27 to TRBJ2-1; TRBD1 agrees at 7 bases. The trim removed 5 bases at V and 8 bases at J, leaving 3 bases unmatched. The CDR3 length is 12 residues. The germline gives CDR1 MNHEY, CDR2 SMNVEV (reference sequence). This CDR3 reads CASSPQGDEQFF. The CDR3 DNA follows: TGTGCCAGCAGTCCCCAGGGGGATGAGCAGTTCTTC.

J is TRBJ2-6 and V is TRBV6-5, with D maybe TRBD1 (5 bases). The CDR3 loop spans 16 amino acids. V lost 2 bases and J lost 0, with 8 bases in between. CDR1 and CDR2 (germline): MNHEY, SVGAGI. The CDR3 reads CASSYQTVSGANVLTF. The CDR3 DNA is TGTGCCAGCAGTTACCAGACAGTCTCTGGGGCCAACGTCCTGACTTTC.

The chain employs TRBV25-1 and TRBJ2-3, with no clear D. V gave up 1 base and J gave up 0 bases, with 5 bases separating them. Germline values: CDR1 MGHDK, CDR2 SYGVNS. The CDR3 has 14 amino acids. The CDR3 DNA follows: TGTGCCAGCAGTGAATCCGAGAGCACAGATACGCAGTATTTT. Translated: CASSESESTDTQYF.

This chain joins TRBV30 and TRBJ2-7; possibly TRBD2 for D (6 bases). CDR1 is GTSNPN and CDR2 is SVGIG in the germline V gene (reference sequence). CDR3 length: 13 amino acids. V was trimmed by 1 base and J by 7 bases, leaving 14 bases between them. For the CDR3, the DNA is TGTGCCTGGAGTGGACAGCCTGGGAGGGAGCAGTACTTC. Protein sequence: CAWSGQPGREQYF.

This rearrangement joins TRBV29-1 to TRBJ1-1, with D perhaps matching TRBD1 (5 bases). V was shortened by 3 bases and J by 0 bases, with 8 bases between the two germline ends. This CDR3 is 13 amino acids long. Germline loops: CDR1 SQVTM, CDR2 ANQGSEA. The CDR3 region has the DNA TGCAGCGTTGATTCAGGGATGAACACTGAAGCTTTCTTT. It yields the protein CSVDSGMNTEAFF.

The chain recombines TRBV5-6 with TRBJ1-2, with D possibly matching TRBD1 (5 bases). The germline CDR1 and CDR2 sequences are SGHDT and YYEEEE. This CDR3 region has 19 residues. V was cut by 4 bases and J by 4 bases, with 29 bases left in between. The CDR3 sequence: CASSRSYSRDPDGSYGYTF. CDR3 bases: TGTGCCAGCAGCCGTTCCTACTCCCGGGACCCGGACGGGAGCTATGGCTACACCTTC.

This clone was seen a single time. The chain uses TRBV27 and TRBJ2-7, with D possibly being TRBD2 (6 bases). Trimming removed 5 bases at V and 5 bases at J, with 28 bases between. The CDR3 runs to 18 residues. In germline, CDR1 is MNHEY, CDR2 SMNVEV (reference sequence). The CDR3 loop reads CASSAKPLAPLGTHEQYF. The CDR3 DNA sequence: TGTGCCAGCAGTGCGAAACCCCTAGCGCCCCTAGGTACCCACGAGCAGTACTTC.

The chain is built from TRBV11-2 and TRBJ2-3; the D is unclear. Germline CDR1 and CDR2: SGHAT and FQNNGV. The CDR3 consists of 12 residues. The V end was cut by 3 bases, the J end by 6 bases, with 7 bases between. The CDR3 here is CASSFRLDTQYF. CDR3 in DNA: TGTGCCAGCAGCTTCCGACTTGATACGCAGTATTTT.

The chain recombines TRBV5-4 with TRBJ1-1; 10 bases are shared with TRBD1. Germline trimming cut 4 bases from V and 4 bases from J; bases unmatched to any gene: 7. This CDR3 has 15 residues. CDR1 is SGHNT and CDR2 is YYREEE in the germline V gene (reference sequence). CDR3 in DNA: TGTGCCAGCAGCAAGGACAGGGGGATGGGCACTGAAGCTTTCTTT. The encoded protein is CASSKDRGMGTEAFF.

The CDR3 sequence is CAWSGQGYEQYF. The CDR3 coding sequence is TGTGCCTGGAGTGGACAGGGGTACGAGCAGTACTTC. V gene TRBV30 combines with J gene TRBJ2-5; TRBD1 matches 8 bases. TRBJ2-7 explains the end of the DNA better; the J call may be wrong. This CDR3 is built from 12 residues. The germline CDR1 and CDR2 sequences are GTSNPN and SVGIG (reference sequence).

This chain uses TRBV27 with TRBJ1-1; D not certain. V was pared by 7 bases and J by 3 bases, with 15 bases between. CDR1 and CDR2 (germline): MNHEY, SMNVEV (reference sequence). This CDR3 has 14 residues. The CDR3 region has the DNA TGTGCCAGCACCTCCATCGGCGGGTACACTGAAGCTTTCTTT. It translates to CASTSIGGYTEAFF.

The chain couples TRBV10-2 to TRBJ2-1, with D unresolved. Trimming stripped 6 bases from V and 6 bases from J, with 15 bases between. The V gene's germline CDR1 is WSHSY and CDR2 SAAADI. The CDR3 sequence is 14 residues long. The CDR3 DNA reads TGCGCCAGCAGCTCTAGAGATGTCGGCAATGAGCAGTTCTTC. Translating gives CASSSRDVGNEQFF.

V is TRBV7-2 and J is TRBJ2-7; weak D call: TRBD1 (5 bases). Germline CDR1 and CDR2: SGHTA and FQGNSA. This CDR3 has 16 residues. V gave up 0 bases and J gave up 6 bases, with 18 bases separating them. The CDR3 is CASSLASSGPFSEQYF. The DNA for the CDR3 is TGTGCCAGCAGCTTAGCGTCGTCAGGGCCCTTCTCCGAGCAGTACTTC.

The chain links TRBV19 to TRBJ1-1; D possibly corresponds to TRBD1 (5 bases). V lost 5 bases and J 9 bases, leaving 16 bases between the germline ends. This CDR3 region has 13 residues. Germline assignment: CDR1 LNHDA and CDR2 SQIVND (reference sequence). DNA of the CDR3: TGTGCCAGTAGTGCTGCTATAAGACAGAAAGCTTTCTTT. Its translation is CASSAAIRQKAFF. Combining the CDR3 with reference TRBV19 and TRBJ1-1 gives the whole variable domain DGGITQSPKYLFRKEGQNVTLSCEQNLNHDAMYWYRQDPGQGLRLIYYSQIVNDFQKGDIAEGYSVSREKKESFPLTVTSAQKNPTAFYLCASSAAIRQKAFFGQGTRLTVV.

This chain's CDR3 is CASSATSGSWYEQFF. CDR3 coding DNA: TGTGCCAGCAGCGCGACTAGCGGGAGTTGGTATGAGCAGTTCTTC. The chain links TRBV11-2 to TRBJ2-1; the match to TRBD2 covers 12 bases. V gave up 5 bases and J gave up 8 bases; unmatched junction bases: 7. This CDR3 comprises 15 residues. Germline CDR1 SGHAT, CDR2 FQNNGV.

This chain links TRBV7-3 with TRBJ2-1, with D tentatively TRBD1 or TRBD2 (6 bases each). The germline V gene has CDR1 SGHTA and CDR2 FQGTGA. The CDR3 extends over 15 amino acids. The V end lost 4 bases, the J end lost 0 bases, and 10 bases lay between the germline ends. Here the CDR3 reads CASSWGASSYNEQFF. The CDR3 DNA reads TGTGCCAGCAGCTGGGGGGCGAGCTCCTACAATGAGCAGTTCTTC.

This rearrangement joins TRBV15 to TRBJ2-5; TRBD2 might be the D (7 bases). V was trimmed by 4 bases and J by 5 bases, leaving 17 bases between them. The germline gives CDR1 LNHNV, CDR2 YYDKDF (reference sequence). CDR3 size: 15 residues. The CDR3: CATSTGGGGGETQYF. The CDR3 DNA reads as TGTGCCACCAGCACGGGGGGCGGAGGGGGGGAGACCCAGTACTTC.

A few counts support this clone. The chain employs TRBV4-3 and TRBJ1-2, with TRBD1 as a possible D gene (6 bases). The V end was cut by 1 base, the J end by 8 bases, with 14 bases between. The germline V gene has CDR1 LGHNA and CDR2 YSLEER. This CDR3 spans 14 amino acids. The CDR3 bases are TGCGCCAGCAGCCAAGTGTTGACAGGCCGGGGCTACACCTTC. It is translated as CASSQVLTGRGYTF.